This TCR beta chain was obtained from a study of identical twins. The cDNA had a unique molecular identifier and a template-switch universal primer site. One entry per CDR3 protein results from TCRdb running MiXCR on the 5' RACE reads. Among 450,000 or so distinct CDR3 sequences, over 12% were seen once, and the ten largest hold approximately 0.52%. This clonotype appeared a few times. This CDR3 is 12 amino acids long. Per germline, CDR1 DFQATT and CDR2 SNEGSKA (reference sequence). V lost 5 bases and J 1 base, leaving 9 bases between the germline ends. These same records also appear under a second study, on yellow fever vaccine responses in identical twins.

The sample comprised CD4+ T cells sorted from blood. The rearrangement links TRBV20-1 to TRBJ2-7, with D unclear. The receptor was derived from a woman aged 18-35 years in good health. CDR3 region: CSAGTVSYEQYF. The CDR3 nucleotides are TGCAGTGCTGGAACAGTGTCCTACGAGCAGTACTTC.